The clone carrying this T cell receptor (beta chain) was recorded once. Its antigen remains unknown. Libraries were prepared by immunoSEQ multiplex PCR; TCRdb keeps only in-frame clonotypes and omits some of them. The top ten clones hold around 1.5% of a sample with more than 100,000 clones, 85% to 95% of them seen once. These data belong to a study of T cell responses to AZD1222 COVID-19 vaccine. Study conclusions and caveats: Spike-specific TCR breadth and depth both grew after two AZD1222 doses. With dominance at 160-218 and 743-854, vaccine-associated CD4 TCRs spanned spike.

The TCR sequence derives from an adult in good health. Sequencing used peripheral blood, obtained on day 0 of AZD1222 vaccination.

CDR3 coding DNA: TGTGCCAGCAGCCTCAGGGGGCGCGAGGGCTACACCTTC. The encoded protein is CASSLRGREGYTF. The rearrangement joins TRBV27 to TRBJ1-2; 8 bases line up with TRBD1. Germline CDR1 and CDR2: MNHEY and SMNVEV (reference sequence). The J segment lost 8 bases and the V segment lost 6 bases, leaving 8 bases of the junction unmatched. This CDR3 spans 13 amino acids.